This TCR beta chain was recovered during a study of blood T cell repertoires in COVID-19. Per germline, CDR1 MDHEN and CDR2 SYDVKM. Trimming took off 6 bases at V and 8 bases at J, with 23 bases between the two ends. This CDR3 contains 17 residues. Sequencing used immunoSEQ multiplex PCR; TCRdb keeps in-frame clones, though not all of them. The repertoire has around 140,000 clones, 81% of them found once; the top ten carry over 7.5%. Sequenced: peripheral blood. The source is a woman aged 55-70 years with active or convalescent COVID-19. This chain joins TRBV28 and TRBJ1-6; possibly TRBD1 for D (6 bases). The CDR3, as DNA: TGTGCCAGCAGGGAACGTACGGGGGGCTGGGACTATTCACCCCTCCACTTT. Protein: CASRERTGGWDYSPLHF.